Following are 18 T cell receptor beta chains from one sample sequenced in a study of cytomegalovirus exposure and HLA in healthy donors. The PCR contained 60 Vbeta and 13 Jbeta primers. Measured with immunoSEQ multiplex PCR; TCRdb has only the in-frame clones, and not every one. The sample holds 85,000 to 100,000 clones, roughly 76% seen once. Material for sequencing was PBMCs. The receptors here all came from a human donor in good health.

The CDR3 DNA reads TGTGCCACCAGCAGAGAGGGGACAGGGGCCCACGAGCAGTACTTC. Translating it yields CATSREGTGAHEQYF. The gene calls are TRBV15 and TRBJ2-7, with 10 bases identical to TRBD1. From germline, CDR1 is LNHNV and CDR2 YYDKDF (reference sequence). This CDR3 is 15 amino acids long. J gave up 5 bases and V 0 bases, and 4 bases lay outside the gene matches.

The chain joins TRBV9 to TRBJ1-2; 8 nucleotides align to TRBD1. This CDR3 has 13 residues. CDR1 is SGDLS and CDR2 is YYNGEE in the germline V gene. The junction had 3 bases not matched to a gene; V was cut back by 0 bases and J by 8 bases. The CDR3 reads CASSVARDRGYTF. As DNA, the CDR3 is TGTGCCAGCAGCGTAGCTAGGGACAGGGGCTACACCTTC.

The chain combines TRBV4-3 with TRBJ1-2, with D unclear. Germline-derived CDR1 and CDR2 are LGHNA and YSLEER. This CDR3 is built from 14 residues. V shed 0 bases and J shed 4 bases, with 9 bases lying between them. The CDR3 sequence is CASSQDVTVYGYTF. The CDR3 coding sequence is TGCGCCAGCAGCCAAGATGTTACAGTCTATGGCTACACCTTC.

Here the CDR3 DNA reads TGTGCCAGCAGTTTATTTATGGGGGGGACTAGCGCACTAACCAATGAGCAGTTCTTC. This translates into CASSLFMGGTSALTNEQFF. The chain links TRBV27 to TRBJ2-1, with 10 bases identical to TRBD2. This CDR3 has 19 amino acids. The germline V gene encodes CDR1 MNHEY and CDR2 SMNVEV (reference sequence). The junction had 15 bases not matched to a gene; V was cut back by 1 base and J by 6 bases.

The J gene is TRBJ1-6, the V gene TRBV19; 8 bases align to TRBD1. The CDR3 length is 15 residues. Trimming at V came to 6 bases and at J to 10 bases, leaving 11 bases not matched to a gene. Germline V gene data show CDR1 as LNHDA and CDR2 as SQIVND (reference sequence). The CDR3 is CASSSTGQGKSPLHF. In nucleotides, the CDR3 is TGTGCCAGTAGCTCAACAGGACAGGGAAAATCACCCCTCCACTTT. Based on the CDR3 plus reference TRBV19 and TRBJ1-6, the full variable domain is DGGITQSPKYLFRKEGQNVTLSCEQNLNHDAMYWYRQDPGQGLRLIYYSQIVNDFQKGDIAEGYSVSREKKESFPLTVTSAQKNPTAFYLCASSSTGQGKSPLHFGNGTRLTVT.

The CDR3 loop reads CAREQGGGYTF. Written as DNA, the CDR3 is TGTGCCAGAGAACAGGGTGGTGGCTACACCTTC. This rearrangement joins TRBV7-2 to TRBJ1-2; a possible D gene is TRBD1 (6 bases). This CDR3 has 11 amino acids. Germline V CDR1 and CDR2: SGHTA, FQGNSA. V gave up 9 bases and J gave up 7 bases, with 12 bases separating them.

This clone was detected a few times. The V gene is TRBV7-6, the J gene TRBJ2-7; TRBD1 matches 7 bases. CDR3 length: 19 amino acids. V shed 2 bases and J 3 bases; nucleotides not matched to a gene: 19. CDR1 and CDR2 from the germline V gene are SGHVS and FNYEAQ. CDR3 protein: CASSLLIVRTGQNNYEQYF. The CDR3 coding sequence is TGTGCCAGCAGCTTACTCATAGTCCGGACGGGACAGAACAACTACGAGCAGTACTTC.

CDR3 DNA sequence: TGTGCCAGCAGTGAAGGCAGAAACTACGAGCAGTACTTC. Translating it yields CASSEGRNYEQYF. The chain links TRBV2 to TRBJ2-7; D not certain. The length of the CDR3 is 13 residues. The V end lost 1 base, the J end lost 3 bases, and 7 bases lay between the germline ends. Germline CDR1 SNHLY, CDR2 FYNNEI.

This clone was observed once. The junction shows a germline mismatch at one end, possibly a read error. The J gene is TRBJ2-5, the V gene TRBV5-1; D may be TRBD1 (5 bases). This CDR3 is built from 12 residues. Looked up from germline, CDR1 is SGHRS and CDR2 is YFSETQ. DNA for the CDR3: TGCGCCACCAGCGACAGCCAAGAGACCCAGTACTTC. This translates into CATSDSQETQYF.

The V gene is TRBV23-1, the J gene TRBJ2-5; 9 bases map to TRBD1. The J call may be wrong; the DNA end is better matched by TRBJ2-7. TRBV23-1 is designated an ORF whose function remains uncertain. This CDR3 has 16 residues. The CDR3, as DNA: TGCGCCAGCAGCCACTCGCCGGGACAGGGATCCTACGAGCAGTACTTC. Its translation is CASSHSPGQGSYEQYF.

The chain has TRBV6-5 and TRBJ2-2; D remains ambiguous. This CDR3 is 14 amino acids long. In germline, CDR1 is MNHEY, CDR2 SVGAGI. V was shortened by 6 bases and J by 5 bases, with 13 bases between the two germline ends. The CDR3 region has the DNA TGTGCCAGCAGCCCCGAATCCGAGACCGGGGAGCTGTTTTTT. This codes for CASSPESETGELFF.

Details on this clone: Relative to the germline gene, one junction end is altered; a read error may explain this. The gene calls are TRBV6-1 and TRBJ2-1; the D gene is possibly TRBD2 (7 bases). Germline loops: CDR1 MNHNS, CDR2 SASEGT. The CDR3 is made up of 12 amino acids. CDR3: CASSATGRGTVF. CDR3 in DNA: TGTGCCAGCAGTGCAACAGGGCGGGGGACGGTCTTC.

This clone was observed many times. The chain links TRBV6-1 to TRBJ2-4; D gene uncertain. CDR3 size: 13 residues. The V and J ends lost 4 bases and 4 bases respectively, with 8 bases between them. Per the germline V gene, CDR1 is MNHNS and CDR2 is SASEGT. The CDR3 region is CASSVSLKNIQYF. The CDR3 coding sequence is TGTGCCAGCAGTGTCTCCTTGAAAAACATTCAGTACTTC.

The chain recombines TRBV5-1 with TRBJ1-5, with D uncertain. This CDR3 comprises 15 residues. Trimming shortened V by 2 bases and J by 4 bases, and 13 bases separated the two germline ends. The germline V gene has CDR1 SGHRS and CDR2 YFSETQ. The CDR3 loop is CASSLFGGENQPQHF. DNA of the CDR3: TGCGCCAGCAGCTTATTCGGAGGCGAAAATCAGCCCCAGCATTTT. Together with reference TRBV5-1 and TRBJ1-5, the CDR3 gives the full variable domain: KAGVTQTPRYLIKTRGQQVTLSCSPISGHRSVSWYQQTPGQGLQFLFEYFSETQRNKGNFPGRFSGRQFSNSRSEMNVSTLELGDSALYLCASSLFGGENQPQHFGDGTRLSIL.

Here the CDR3 reads CASSSGLAGGPSSYEQYF. CDR3 DNA: TGCGCCAGCAGCTCCGGACTAGCGGGAGGGCCGAGCTCCTACGAGCAGTACTTC. The chain combines TRBV5-1 with TRBJ2-5; 15 bases are a match to TRBD2. Judging by the DNA end, TRBJ2-7 fits better; the J call may be wrong. The CDR3 runs to 18 residues. Germline CDR1 reads SGHRS; CDR2 reads YFSETQ.

The V and J genes are TRBV13 and TRBJ2-6; no clear D gene. V gave up 2 bases and J gave up 0 bases, with 5 bases separating them. This CDR3 has 15 residues. Per the germline V gene, CDR1 is PRHDT and CDR2 is FYEKMQ (reference sequence). The DNA for the CDR3 is TGTGCCAGCAGCTTATTATTCTCTGGGGCCAACGTCCTGACTTTC. This translates into CASSLLFSGANVLTF.

This sequence joins TRBV4-1 and TRBJ2-2, with D possibly TRBD2 on 6 matching bases. This CDR3 is built from 16 residues. Trimming removed 2 bases from V and 6 bases from J, with 16 bases in between. The germline V gene has CDR1 MGHRA and CDR2 YSYEKL. The CDR3 protein is CASSQSPGGFSGELFF. The DNA for the CDR3 is TGCGCCAGCAGCCAATCCCCCGGGGGATTTTCCGGGGAGCTGTTTTTT.

The V call is TRBV9, the J call TRBJ1-1; D remains unclear. Germline V gene data show CDR1 as SGDLS and CDR2 as YYNGEE. V gave up 4 bases and J gave up 0 bases, with 10 bases separating them. This CDR3 spans 14 amino acids. CDR3 nucleotide sequence: TGTGCCAGCAGCCTCCCCGGTCTGAACACTGAAGCTTTCTTT. As protein: CASSLPGLNTEAFF. Drawing the rest from reference TRBV9 and TRBJ1-1, the complete variable domain is DSGVTQTPKHLITATGQRVTLRCSPRSGDLSVYWYQQSLDQGLQFLIQYYNGEERAKGNILERFSAQQFPDLHSELNLSSLELGDSALYFCASSLPGLNTEAFFGQGTRLTVV.